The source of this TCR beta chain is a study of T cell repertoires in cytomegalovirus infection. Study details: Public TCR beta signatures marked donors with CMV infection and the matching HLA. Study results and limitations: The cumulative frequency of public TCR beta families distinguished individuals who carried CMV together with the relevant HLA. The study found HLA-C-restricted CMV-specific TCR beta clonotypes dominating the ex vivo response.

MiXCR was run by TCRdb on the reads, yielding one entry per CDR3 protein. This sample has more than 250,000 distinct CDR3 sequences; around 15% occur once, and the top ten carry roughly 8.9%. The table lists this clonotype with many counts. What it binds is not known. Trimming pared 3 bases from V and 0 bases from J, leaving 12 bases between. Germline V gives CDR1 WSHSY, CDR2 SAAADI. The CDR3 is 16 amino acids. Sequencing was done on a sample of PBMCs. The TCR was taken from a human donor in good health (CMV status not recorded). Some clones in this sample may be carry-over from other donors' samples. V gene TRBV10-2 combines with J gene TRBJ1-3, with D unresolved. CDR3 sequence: CASSDPGPLSGNTIYF. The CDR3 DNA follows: TGCGCCAGCAGTGACCCAGGCCCCCTCTCTGGAAACACCATATATTTT.